This entry is about one TCR beta chain. Its antigen is not identified. The ends lost 0 bases at V and 3 bases at J; junction bases unmatched: 10. The CDR3 spans 18 residues. Germline V gene data show CDR1 as PRHDT and CDR2 as FYEKMQ (reference sequence). Extracted RNA was reverse transcribed, and the resulting cDNA served as sequencing template. The protocol was immunoSEQ multiplex PCR, while the TCRdb copy is restricted to in-frame clones and leaves out a portion. This sample yields some 130,000 clones, of which roughly 50% are seen a single time; under 8% belongs to the top ten. The record originates from a study of CD8+ T cells in alopecia areata. Study-wide background: Tofacitinib administration persisted for 6 to 18 months, succeeded by 6 months off drug. Study-wide findings and caveats: Sequencing of scalp samples also includes resident alphabeta T cells from normal skin. Sharing of TCR sequences between patients (possibly for HLA-related reasons) was less clear than in mice.

This sequence joins TRBV13 and TRBJ1-1; 10 nucleotides align to TRBD1. The sequence was obtained from a human donor with alopecia areata. This sample comprised CD4+ T cells sorted from blood, obtained at week 0. CDR3 DNA sequence: TGTGCCAGCAGCTTAGGCCTTTCGGGGACAGGGGACGACACTGAAGCTTTCTTT. Residues: CASSLGLSGTGDDTEAFF.